This T cell receptor beta chain comes out of a study of blood T cell repertoires in COVID-19. Study as a whole: Collection of acute and convalescent COVID-19 samples took place in the United States, Italy and Spain. The cDNA or gDNA used as material had been derived from T cells, B-cell-depleted T cells, or PBMCs.

The ends lost 0 bases at V and 1 base at J; junction bases unmatched: 7. This CDR3 is 17 amino acids long. Germline CDR1 SGHRS, CDR2 YFSETQ. Comment on this clone: The same CDR3 is also encoded by other DNA sequences in this sample.

In the original analysis: Using reference gene primer amplification, nucleated cell counts were estimated. TCRdb's table, derived via immunoSEQ multiplex PCR, lists solely in-frame clones and lacks some. V and J calls and clone size are those listed in that table; D and trimming were worked out from the DNA. The sample comprises about 88,000 clones, about 91% of which are singletons, and less than 6.5% rests with the top ten. The sequencing sample was made of peripheral blood. The chain is built from TRBV5-1 and TRBJ2-7; 10 nucleotides match TRBD2. The clonotype was recovered from a woman of 80 years or more with active COVID-19. This chain's CDR3 is CASSLGTSGRLSYEQYF. The DNA for the CDR3 is TGCGCCAGCAGCTTGGGGACTAGCGGAAGGCTTTCCTACGAGCAGTACTTC.